The T cell receptor beta chain under discussion was sequenced for a study of CD8 T cells in ankylosing spondylitis. Overall study findings and caveats: In ankylosing spondylitis blood, a motif of about eight highly homologous TCR beta variants appeared characteristic. The authors reported significant enrichment of disease-linked clones in matched ankylosing spondylitis synovial fluid. With a CD8+ phenotype, disease-linked clones were relatively rare in peripheral blood.

The CDR3 contains 16 residues. Trimming took 5 bases from V and 0 from J; bases not matched to a gene: 9. Germline CDR1 is SNHLY and CDR2 is FYNNEI. Quantitative 5'-RACE was performed with molecular barcodes, and it yielded the TCR beta libraries. TCRdb itself ran the 5' RACE reads through MiXCR, one entry per CDR3 protein. The sample includes 300,000 to 350,000 distinct CDR3 sequences, around 20% of them seen just once. This clonotype was observed a few times. The antigen is undetermined. The sample consisted of blood, either unsorted or a sorted T cell fraction (not recorded which). The V gene is TRBV2, the J gene TRBJ2-7; TRBD1 matches at 8 bases. The sequence was obtained from a female donor with ankylosing spondylitis or in good health (not recorded which). For the CDR3, the DNA is TGTGCCAGCAGTCGCTCCCCAGGGGGCGGCTCCTACGAGCAGTACTTC. It is translated as CASSRSPGGGSYEQYF.